A selection of T cell receptor beta chains follows, all from one sample in a study of control samples from healthy donors and cancer patients. The repertoire was sequenced with immunoSEQ multiplex PCR; TCRdb's copy has only in-frame clones and lacks some. This table has roughly 58,000 clones, about 87% appearing once. The specimen sequenced was PBMCs. All receptors derive from a woman in her fifties or sixties with lung cancer. Each CDR3 is given with its conserved first and last residue. Each record gives: J gene, clone size, V gene, D gene, CDR3 length, CDR3 DNA, CDR3 protein. The D gene is left open where the match is weak. The size field is filled for only some rows; it gives once, few, many or a size class.

J gene: TRBJ1-2; clone size: once; V gene: TRBV29-1; D gene: .; CDR3 length: 16; CDR3 DNA: TGCAGCGTTACGATCGAGGGGGAACCGGGGAACTATGGCTACACCTTC; CDR3 protein: CSVTIEGEPGNYGYTF
J gene: TRBJ1-3; clone size: .; V gene: TRBV5-1; D gene: .; CDR3 length: 13; CDR3 DNA: TGCGCCAGCAGCTTGGGAGGGGAAAACACCATATATTTT; CDR3 protein: CASSLGGENTIYF
J gene: TRBJ2-7; clone size: .; V gene: TRBV28; D gene: .; CDR3 length: 15; CDR3 DNA: TGTGCCAGCTATCCCCGGGGGGCCCCAAACTACGAGCAGTACTTC; CDR3 protein: CASYPRGAPNYEQYF
J gene: TRBJ2-1; clone size: .; V gene: TRBV6-5; D gene: TRBD1; CDR3 length: 14; CDR3 DNA: TGTGCCAGCAGGAGGGACAGGGGGTGGGATGAGCAGTTCTTC; CDR3 protein: CASRRDRGWDEQFF
J gene: TRBJ2-4; clone size: .; V gene: TRBV5-4; D gene: TRBD1; CDR3 length: 16; CDR3 DNA: TGTGCCAGCAGCTTGGGAGGACAGGTGTTAGGAAACATTCAGTACTTC; CDR3 protein: CASSLGGQVLGNIQYF
J gene: TRBJ2-3; clone size: .; V gene: TRBV10-3; D gene: TRBD1; CDR3 length: 13; CDR3 DNA: TGTGCCATCAGGACAGGGTCGGCAGATACGCAGTATTTT; CDR3 protein: CAIRTGSADTQYF
J gene: TRBJ2-7; clone size: .; V gene: TRBV24-1; D gene: TRBD2; CDR3 length: 16; CDR3 DNA: TGTGCCACCAGTGACGCTCGACTAGCGGGAGGGCGCGAGCAGTACTTC; CDR3 protein: CATSDARLAGGREQYF
J gene: TRBJ2-7; clone size: .; V gene: TRBV2; D gene: TRBD2; CDR3 length: 14; CDR3 DNA: TGTGCCAGCAGTGAGAGGACTAGCGTCGACGAGCAGTACTTC; CDR3 protein: CASSERTSVDEQYF
J gene: TRBJ2-2; clone size: .; V gene: TRBV4-1; D gene: TRBD1; CDR3 length: 15; CDR3 DNA: TGCGCCAGCAGCCTAGACAGGGGGTTCACCGGGGAGCTGTTTTTT; CDR3 protein: CASSLDRGFTGELFF
J gene: TRBJ2-7; clone size: .; V gene: TRBV28; D gene: .; CDR3 length: 12; CDR3 DNA: TGTGCCAGCAGTACTCTTATCGACGAGCAGTACTTC; CDR3 protein: CASSTLIDEQYF
J gene: TRBJ2-2; clone size: .; V gene: TRBV4-2; D gene: TRBD2; CDR3 length: 17; CDR3 DNA: TGTGCCAGCAGCCAAGATCCAAGCGGGGCCTTCACCGGGGAGCTGTTTTTT; CDR3 protein: CASSQDPSGAFTGELFF
J gene: TRBJ2-7; clone size: .; V gene: TRBV4-1; D gene: .; CDR3 length: 15; CDR3 DNA: TGCGCCAGCAGCCAAGTGTTCACATATGAGTACGAGCAGTACTTC; CDR3 protein: CASSQVFTYEYEQYF
J gene: TRBJ2-5; clone size: .; V gene: TRBV12-5; D gene: .; CDR3 length: 14; CDR3 DNA: TGTGCTAGTGGTTTGGGCAGATACCAAGAGACCCAGTACTTC; CDR3 protein: CASGLGRYQETQYF
J gene: TRBJ1-1; clone size: .; V gene: TRBV5-4; D gene: .; CDR3 length: 15; CDR3 DNA: TGTGCCAGCAGCTTAGGTTCGGGGACGAACACTGAAGCTTTCTTT; CDR3 protein: CASSLGSGTNTEAFF
J gene: TRBJ2-1; clone size: .; V gene: TRBV10-2; D gene: .; CDR3 length: 14; CDR3 DNA: TGCGCCAGCAATAGGGGGAACTCCTACAATGAGCAGTTCTTC; CDR3 protein: CASNRGNSYNEQFF
J gene: TRBJ2-7; clone size: .; V gene: TRBV19; D gene: .; CDR3 length: 13; CDR3 DNA: TGTGCCAGTAGTTTTATGCTTCTCTACGAGCAGTACTTC; CDR3 protein: CASSFMLLYEQYF
J gene: TRBJ1-3; clone size: .; V gene: TRBV10-2; D gene: TRBD1; CDR3 length: 13; CDR3 DNA: TGCGCCAGCCAGGGGGCGCGTGGAAACACCATATATTTT; CDR3 protein: CASQGARGNTIYF
J gene: TRBJ1-1; clone size: .; V gene: TRBV15; D gene: .; CDR3 length: 13; CDR3 DNA: TGTGCCACCAGCAGAGATGGAATCAGGTGGGCTTTCTTT; CDR3 protein: CATSRDGIRWAFF
J gene: TRBJ2-7; clone size: few; V gene: TRBV5-8; D gene: TRBD2; CDR3 length: 15; CDR3 DNA: TGTGCCAGCAGCTTTCTAGCGGGAGGGCCGGATGAGCAGTACTTC; CDR3 protein: CASSFLAGGPDEQYF
J gene: TRBJ1-2; clone size: few; V gene: TRBV5-4; D gene: TRBD1; CDR3 length: 15; CDR3 DNA: TGTGCCAGCAGCTTGGTGGCAGGGGGCCACTATGGCTACACCTTC; CDR3 protein: CASSLVAGGHYGYTF
J gene: TRBJ2-1; clone size: .; V gene: TRBV14; D gene: TRBD2; CDR3 length: 16; CDR3 DNA: TGTGCCAGCAGCCAAGTGGAACTAGCGGGTTACAATGAGCAGTTCTTC; CDR3 protein: CASSQVELAGYNEQFF
J gene: TRBJ1-4; clone size: .; V gene: TRBV19; D gene: .; CDR3 length: 13; CDR3 DNA: TGTGCCAGTAGTTTGGGTGAGGGTGAAAAACTGTTTTTT; CDR3 protein: CASSLGEGEKLFF
J gene: TRBJ2-3; clone size: few; V gene: TRBV5-1; D gene: .; CDR3 length: 18; CDR3 DNA: TGCGCCAGCAGCTTGGGGGCTAGCGCACGAGAATTCACAGATACGCAGTATTTT; CDR3 protein: CASSLGASAREFTDTQYF
J gene: TRBJ1-5; clone size: once; V gene: TRBV3-1/TRBV3-2; D gene: .; CDR3 length: 13; CDR3 DNA: TGTGCCAGCAGCCAAGGATACGATCAGCCCCAGCATTTT; CDR3 protein: CASSQGYDQPQHF
J gene: TRBJ2-1; clone size: once; V gene: TRBV5-1; D gene: TRBD2; CDR3 length: 15; CDR3 DNA: TGCGCCAGCGGGGACCAGAGGAGCGGGAGTAATGAGCAGTTCTTC; CDR3 protein: CASGDQRSGSNEQFF
J gene: TRBJ2-1; clone size: .; V gene: TRBV25-1; D gene: TRBD2; CDR3 length: 15; CDR3 DNA: TGTGCCAGCAGTGAAGGGACTAGCGGGGTCTATGAGCAGTTCTTC; CDR3 protein: CASSEGTSGVYEQFF
J gene: TRBJ2-3; clone size: .; V gene: TRBV7-9; D gene: .; CDR3 length: 16; CDR3 DNA: TGTGCCAGCAGCTTAGGGGGGACTGAGCACTCAGATACGCAGTATTTT; CDR3 protein: CASSLGGTEHSDTQYF
J gene: TRBJ1-1; clone size: .; V gene: TRBV14; D gene: .; CDR3 length: 14; CDR3 DNA: TGTGCCAGCAGCCAAGGGACGGGGTGGACTGAAGCTTTCTTT; CDR3 protein: CASSQGTGWTEAFF
J gene: TRBJ2-1; clone size: .; V gene: TRBV19; D gene: .; CDR3 length: 13; CDR3 DNA: TGTGCCAGTAGTATCGGAACCTACAATGAGCAGTTCTTC; CDR3 protein: CASSIGTYNEQFF
J gene: TRBJ1-4; clone size: .; V gene: TRBV24-1; D gene: .; CDR3 length: 15; CDR3 DNA: TGTGCCACCAGTGATCCGAATGCGTTAAATGAAAAACTGTTTTTT; CDR3 protein: CATSDPNALNEKLFF
J gene: TRBJ2-3; clone size: .; V gene: TRBV10-3; D gene: .; CDR3 length: 13; CDR3 DNA: TGTGCCATCAGCAAAGCGGGCGCAGATACGCAGTATTTT; CDR3 protein: CAISKAGADTQYF
J gene: TRBJ1-1; clone size: .; V gene: TRBV6-6; D gene: .; CDR3 length: 15; CDR3 DNA: TGTGCCAGCAGCCCGCCGACGGGAATGAACACTGAAGCTTTCTTT; CDR3 protein: CASSPPTGMNTEAFF
J gene: TRBJ2-7; clone size: .; V gene: TRBV5-8; D gene: .; CDR3 length: 13; CDR3 DNA: TGTGCCAGCAGCCGGACGGGGGCCTACGAGCAGTACTTC; CDR3 protein: CASSRTGAYEQYF
J gene: TRBJ2-1; clone size: .; V gene: TRBV7-9; D gene: .; CDR3 length: 14; CDR3 DNA: TGTGCCAGCAGCCTAACGGTTAGCGTCAATGAGCAGTTCTTC; CDR3 protein: CASSLTVSVNEQFF
J gene: TRBJ1-5; clone size: .; V gene: TRBV3-1/TRBV3-2; D gene: .; CDR3 length: 13; CDR3 DNA: TGTGCCAGCAGCCAAGGCCAGAATCAGCCCCAGCATTTT; CDR3 protein: CASSQGQNQPQHF
J gene: TRBJ2-1; clone size: few; V gene: TRBV5-5; D gene: .; CDR3 length: 17; CDR3 DNA: TGTGCCAGCAGCTTGGCCTCGCTAGCAGGGCACAGCAATGAGCAGTTCTTC; CDR3 protein: CASSLASLAGHSNEQFF